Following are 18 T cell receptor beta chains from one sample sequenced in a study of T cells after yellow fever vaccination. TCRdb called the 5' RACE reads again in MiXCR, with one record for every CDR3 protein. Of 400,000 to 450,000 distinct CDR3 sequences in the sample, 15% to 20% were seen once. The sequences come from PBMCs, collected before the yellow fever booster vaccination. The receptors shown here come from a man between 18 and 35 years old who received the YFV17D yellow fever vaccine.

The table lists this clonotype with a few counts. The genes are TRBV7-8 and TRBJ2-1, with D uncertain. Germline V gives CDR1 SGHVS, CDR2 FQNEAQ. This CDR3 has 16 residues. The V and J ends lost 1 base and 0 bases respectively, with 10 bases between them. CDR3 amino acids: CASSLEGKSSYNEQFF. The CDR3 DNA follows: TGTGCCAGCAGCTTAGAAGGGAAAAGCTCCTACAATGAGCAGTTCTTC. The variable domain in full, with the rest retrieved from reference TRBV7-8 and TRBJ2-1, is GAGVSQSPRYKVAKRGQDVALRCDPISGHVSLFWYQQALGQGPEFLTYFQNEAQLDKSGLPSDRFFAERPEGSVSTLKIQRTQQEDSAVYLCASSLEGKSSYNEQFFGPGTRLTVL.

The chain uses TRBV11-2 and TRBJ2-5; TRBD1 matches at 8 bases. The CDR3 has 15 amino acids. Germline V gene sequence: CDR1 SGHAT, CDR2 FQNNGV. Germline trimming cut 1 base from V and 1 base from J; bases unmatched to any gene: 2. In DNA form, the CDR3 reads TGTGCCAGCAGCTTAGGGGACAGGAGCCAAGAGACCCAGTACTTC. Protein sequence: CASSLGDRSQETQYF.

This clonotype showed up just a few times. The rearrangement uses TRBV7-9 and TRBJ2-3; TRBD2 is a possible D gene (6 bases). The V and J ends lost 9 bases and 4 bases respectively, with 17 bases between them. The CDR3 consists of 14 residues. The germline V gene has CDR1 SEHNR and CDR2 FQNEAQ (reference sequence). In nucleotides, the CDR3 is TGTGCCAGTAACGGGGGAGAGCGCCCAGATACGCAGTATTTT. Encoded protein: CASNGGERPDTQYF.

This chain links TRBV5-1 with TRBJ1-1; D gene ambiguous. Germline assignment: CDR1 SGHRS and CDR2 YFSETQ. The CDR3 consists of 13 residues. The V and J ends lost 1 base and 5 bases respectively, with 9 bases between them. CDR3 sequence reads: CASSLLISTEAFF. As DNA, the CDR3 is TGCGCCAGCAGCTTGCTAATTTCAACTGAAGCTTTCTTT.

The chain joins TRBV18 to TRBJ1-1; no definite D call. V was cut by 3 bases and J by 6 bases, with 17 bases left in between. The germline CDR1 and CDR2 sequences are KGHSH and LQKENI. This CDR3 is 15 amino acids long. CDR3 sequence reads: CASSPSGGWTAEAFF. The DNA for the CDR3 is TGTGCCAGCTCACCGTCGGGAGGCTGGACTGCTGAAGCTTTCTTT.

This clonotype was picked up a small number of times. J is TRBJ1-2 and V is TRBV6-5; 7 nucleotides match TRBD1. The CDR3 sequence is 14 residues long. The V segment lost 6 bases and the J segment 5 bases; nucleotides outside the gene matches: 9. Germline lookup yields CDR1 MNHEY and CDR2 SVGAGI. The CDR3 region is CASRRSGTDYGYTF. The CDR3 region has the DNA TGTGCCAGCAGGAGATCCGGGACAGATTATGGCTACACCTTC.

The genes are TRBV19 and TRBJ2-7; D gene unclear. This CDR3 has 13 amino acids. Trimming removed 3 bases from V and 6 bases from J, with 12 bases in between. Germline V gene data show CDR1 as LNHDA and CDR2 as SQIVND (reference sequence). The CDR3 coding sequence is TGTGCCAGTAGTATGCGCCTTAGGTCCGAGCAGTACTTC. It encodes CASSMRLRSEQYF.

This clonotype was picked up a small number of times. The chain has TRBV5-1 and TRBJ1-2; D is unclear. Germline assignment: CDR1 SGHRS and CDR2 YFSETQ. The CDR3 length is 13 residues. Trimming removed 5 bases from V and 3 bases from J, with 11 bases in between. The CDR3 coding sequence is TGCGCCAGCAGTTTCGACGGGTACTATGGCTACACCTTC. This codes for CASSFDGYYGYTF. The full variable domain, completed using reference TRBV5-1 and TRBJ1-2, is KAGVTQTPRYLIKTRGQQVTLSCSPISGHRSVSWYQQTPGQGLQFLFEYFSETQRNKGNFPGRFSGRQFSNSRSEMNVSTLELGDSALYLCASSFDGYYGYTFGSGTRLTVV.

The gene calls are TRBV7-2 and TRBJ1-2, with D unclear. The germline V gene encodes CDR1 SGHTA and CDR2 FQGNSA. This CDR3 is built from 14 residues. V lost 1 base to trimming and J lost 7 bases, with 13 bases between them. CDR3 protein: CASSLESGVRGYTF. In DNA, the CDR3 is TGTGCCAGCAGCTTAGAGTCCGGGGTCCGTGGCTACACCTTC.

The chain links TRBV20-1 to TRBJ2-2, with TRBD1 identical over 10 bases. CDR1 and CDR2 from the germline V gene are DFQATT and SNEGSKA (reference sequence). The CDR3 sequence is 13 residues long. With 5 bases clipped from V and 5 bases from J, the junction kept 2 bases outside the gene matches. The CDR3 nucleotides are TGCAGTGCTCCGGGACAGGGGACCGGGGAGCTGTTTTTT. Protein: CSAPGQGTGELFF.

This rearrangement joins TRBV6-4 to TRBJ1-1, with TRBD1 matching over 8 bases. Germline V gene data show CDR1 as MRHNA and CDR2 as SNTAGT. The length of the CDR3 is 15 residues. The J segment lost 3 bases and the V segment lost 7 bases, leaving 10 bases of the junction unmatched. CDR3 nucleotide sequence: TGTGCCAGCACAACGGACAGGGTAGGGGACACTGAAGCTTTCTTT. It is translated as CASTTDRVGDTEAFF.

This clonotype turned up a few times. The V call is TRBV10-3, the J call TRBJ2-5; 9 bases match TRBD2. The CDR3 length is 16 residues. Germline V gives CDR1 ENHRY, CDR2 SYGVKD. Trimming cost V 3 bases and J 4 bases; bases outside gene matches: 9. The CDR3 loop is CAISERSGGSGETQYF. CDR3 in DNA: TGTGCCATCAGTGAAAGGAGCGGGGGGTCCGGAGAGACCCAGTACTTC.

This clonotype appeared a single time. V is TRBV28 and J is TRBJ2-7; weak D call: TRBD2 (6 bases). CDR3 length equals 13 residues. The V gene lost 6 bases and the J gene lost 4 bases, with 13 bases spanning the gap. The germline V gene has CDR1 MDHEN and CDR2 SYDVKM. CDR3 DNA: TGTGCCAGCAGCCCAGGAGGGAGGTACGAGCAGTACGTC. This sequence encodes CASSPGGRYEQYV.

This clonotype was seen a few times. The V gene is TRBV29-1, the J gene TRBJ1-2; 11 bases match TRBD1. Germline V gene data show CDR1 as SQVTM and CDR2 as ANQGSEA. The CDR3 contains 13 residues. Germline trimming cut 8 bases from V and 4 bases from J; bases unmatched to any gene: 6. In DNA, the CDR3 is TGCAGCACCCGGGACAGGGGGGGCTATGGCTACACCTTC. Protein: CSTRDRGGYGYTF.

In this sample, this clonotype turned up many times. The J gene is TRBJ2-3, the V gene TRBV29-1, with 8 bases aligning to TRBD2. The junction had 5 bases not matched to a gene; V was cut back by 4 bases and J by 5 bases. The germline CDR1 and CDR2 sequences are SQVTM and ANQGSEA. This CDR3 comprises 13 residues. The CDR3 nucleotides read TGCAGCGTTGTACCAACTAGCGGAGATACGCAGTATTTT. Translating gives CSVVPTSGDTQYF.

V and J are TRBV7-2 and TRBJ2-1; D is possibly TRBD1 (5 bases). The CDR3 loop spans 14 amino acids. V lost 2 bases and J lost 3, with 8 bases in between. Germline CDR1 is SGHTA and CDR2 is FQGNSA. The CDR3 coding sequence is TGTGCCAGCAGCTTACTTACAGGCTACAATGAGCAGTTCTTC. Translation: CASSLLTGYNEQFF.

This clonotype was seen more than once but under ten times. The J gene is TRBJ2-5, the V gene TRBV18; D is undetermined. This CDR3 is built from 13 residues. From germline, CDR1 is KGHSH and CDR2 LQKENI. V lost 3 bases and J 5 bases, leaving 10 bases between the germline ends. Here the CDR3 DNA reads TGTGCCAGCTCACCCCGGCAACCGGAGACCCAGTACTTC. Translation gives CASSPRQPETQYF.

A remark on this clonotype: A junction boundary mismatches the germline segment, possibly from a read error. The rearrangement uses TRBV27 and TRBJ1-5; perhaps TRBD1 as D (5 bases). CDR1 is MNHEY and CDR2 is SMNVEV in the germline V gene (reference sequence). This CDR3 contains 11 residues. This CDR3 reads CASSPWTQRNF. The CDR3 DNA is TGTGCCAGCAGTCCTTGGACACAAAGGAATTTT.